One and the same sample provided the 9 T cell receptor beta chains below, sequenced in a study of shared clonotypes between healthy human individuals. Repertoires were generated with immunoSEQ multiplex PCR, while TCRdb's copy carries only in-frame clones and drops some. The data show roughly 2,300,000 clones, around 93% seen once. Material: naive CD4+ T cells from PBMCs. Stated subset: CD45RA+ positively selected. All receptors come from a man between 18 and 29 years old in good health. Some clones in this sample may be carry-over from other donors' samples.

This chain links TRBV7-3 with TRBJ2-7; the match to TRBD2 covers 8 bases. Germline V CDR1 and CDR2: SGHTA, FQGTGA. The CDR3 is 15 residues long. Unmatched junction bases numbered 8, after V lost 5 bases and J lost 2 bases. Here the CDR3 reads CASSRIAGRTYEQYF. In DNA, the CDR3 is TGTGCCAGCAGCCGAATAGCGGGACGAACCTACGAGCAGTACTTC.

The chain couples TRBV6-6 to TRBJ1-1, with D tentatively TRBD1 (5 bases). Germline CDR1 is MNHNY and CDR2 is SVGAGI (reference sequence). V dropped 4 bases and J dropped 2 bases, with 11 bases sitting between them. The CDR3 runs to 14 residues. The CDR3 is CASSSRTSNTEAFF. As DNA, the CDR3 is TGTGCCAGCAGTTCCAGGACATCCAACACTGAAGCTTTCTTT.

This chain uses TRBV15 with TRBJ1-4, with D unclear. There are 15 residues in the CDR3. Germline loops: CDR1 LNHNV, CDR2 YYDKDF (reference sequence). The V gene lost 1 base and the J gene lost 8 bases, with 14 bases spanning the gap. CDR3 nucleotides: TGTGCCACCAGCAGAGGTGTGGGAGGGCGGGAAAAACTGTTTTTT. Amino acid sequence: CATSRGVGGREKLFF.

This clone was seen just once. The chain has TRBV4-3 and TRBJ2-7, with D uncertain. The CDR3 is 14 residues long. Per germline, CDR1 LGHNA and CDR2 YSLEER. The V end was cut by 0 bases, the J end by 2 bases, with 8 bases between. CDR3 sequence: CASSQDVMAYEQYF. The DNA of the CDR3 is TGCGCCAGCAGCCAAGATGTAATGGCCTACGAGCAGTACTTC.

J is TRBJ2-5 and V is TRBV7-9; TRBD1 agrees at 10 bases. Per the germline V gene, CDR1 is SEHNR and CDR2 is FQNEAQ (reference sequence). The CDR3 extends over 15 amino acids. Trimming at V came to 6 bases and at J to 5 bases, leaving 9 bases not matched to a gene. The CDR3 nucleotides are TGTGCCAGCAGTCGGAAGACAGGGGGCAGTGAGACCCAGTACTTC. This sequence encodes CASSRKTGGSETQYF.

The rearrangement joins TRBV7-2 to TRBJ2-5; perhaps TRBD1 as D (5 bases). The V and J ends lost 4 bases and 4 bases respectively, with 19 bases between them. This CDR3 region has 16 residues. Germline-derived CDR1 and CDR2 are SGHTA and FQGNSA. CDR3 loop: CASSSRSGAGRETQYF. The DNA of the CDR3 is TGTGCCAGCAGCTCAAGGTCGGGTGCAGGGCGAGAGACCCAGTACTTC.

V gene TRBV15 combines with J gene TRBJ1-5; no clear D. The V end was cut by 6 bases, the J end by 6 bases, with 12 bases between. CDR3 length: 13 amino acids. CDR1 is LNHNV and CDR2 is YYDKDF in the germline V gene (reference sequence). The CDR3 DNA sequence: TGTGCCACCAGTACGGATTTGTCTCAGCCCCAGCATTTT. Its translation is CATSTDLSQPQHF. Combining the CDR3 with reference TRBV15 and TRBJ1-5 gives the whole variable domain DAMVIQNPRYQVTQFGKPVTLSCSQTLNHNVMYWYQQKSSQAPKLLFHYYDKDFNNEADTPDNFQSRRPNTSFCFLDIRSPGLGDTAMYLCATSTDLSQPQHFGDGTRLSIL.

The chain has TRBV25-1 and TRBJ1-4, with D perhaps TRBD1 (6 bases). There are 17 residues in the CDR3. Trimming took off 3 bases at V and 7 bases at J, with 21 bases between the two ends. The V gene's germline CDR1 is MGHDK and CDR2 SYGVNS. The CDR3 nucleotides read TGTGCCAGCAGTGACCGAGGGGGGAGGTGGTACGGTGAAAAACTGTTTTTT. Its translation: CASSDRGGRWYGEKLFF.

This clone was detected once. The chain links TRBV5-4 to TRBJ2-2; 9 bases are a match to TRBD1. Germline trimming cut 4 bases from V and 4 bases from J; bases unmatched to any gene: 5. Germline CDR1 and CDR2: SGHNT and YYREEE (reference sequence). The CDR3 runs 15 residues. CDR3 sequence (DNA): TGTGCCAGCAGCACTCCGGGACAGGGCACCGGGGAGCTGTTTTTT. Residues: CASSTPGQGTGELFF.